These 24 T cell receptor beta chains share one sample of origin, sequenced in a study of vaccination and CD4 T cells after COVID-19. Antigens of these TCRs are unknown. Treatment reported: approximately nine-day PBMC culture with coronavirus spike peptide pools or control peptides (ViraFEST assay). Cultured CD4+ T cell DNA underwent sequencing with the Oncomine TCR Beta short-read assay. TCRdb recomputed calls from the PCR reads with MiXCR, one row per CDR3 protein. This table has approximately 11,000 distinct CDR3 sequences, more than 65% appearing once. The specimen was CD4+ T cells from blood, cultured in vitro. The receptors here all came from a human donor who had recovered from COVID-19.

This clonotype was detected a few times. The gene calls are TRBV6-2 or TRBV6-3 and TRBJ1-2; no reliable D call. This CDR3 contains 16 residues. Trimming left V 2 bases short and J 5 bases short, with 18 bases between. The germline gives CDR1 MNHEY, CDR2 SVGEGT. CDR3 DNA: TGTGCCAGCAGTTACAGGAGACATTTTTCGGGGTATGGCTACACCTTC. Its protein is CASSYRRHFSGYGYTF.

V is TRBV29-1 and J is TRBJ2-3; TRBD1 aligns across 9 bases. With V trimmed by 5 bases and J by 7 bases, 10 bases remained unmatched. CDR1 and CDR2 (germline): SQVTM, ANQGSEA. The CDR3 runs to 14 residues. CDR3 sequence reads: CSVPGTGMVNTQYF. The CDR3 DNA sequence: TGCAGCGTTCCAGGGACAGGGATGGTAAATACGCAGTATTTT.

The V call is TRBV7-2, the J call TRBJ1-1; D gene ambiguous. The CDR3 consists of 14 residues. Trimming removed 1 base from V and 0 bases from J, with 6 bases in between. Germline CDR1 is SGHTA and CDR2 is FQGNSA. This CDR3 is CASSLVAVNTEAFF. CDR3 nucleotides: TGTGCCAGCAGCTTAGTGGCGGTGAACACTGAAGCTTTCTTT.

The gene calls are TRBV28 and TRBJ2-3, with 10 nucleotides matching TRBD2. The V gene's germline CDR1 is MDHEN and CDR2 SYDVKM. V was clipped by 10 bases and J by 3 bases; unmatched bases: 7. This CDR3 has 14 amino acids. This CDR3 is CAIQTSGVTDTQYF. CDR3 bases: TGTGCCATCCAAACTAGCGGGGTAACAGATACGCAGTATTTT.

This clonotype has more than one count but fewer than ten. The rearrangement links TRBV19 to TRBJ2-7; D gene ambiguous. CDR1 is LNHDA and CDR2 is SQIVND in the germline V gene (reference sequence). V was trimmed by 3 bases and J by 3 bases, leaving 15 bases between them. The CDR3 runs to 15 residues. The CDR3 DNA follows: TGTGCCAGTAGTATTAGGTGGGTAGGGAACTACGAGCAGTACTTC. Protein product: CASSIRWVGNYEQYF.

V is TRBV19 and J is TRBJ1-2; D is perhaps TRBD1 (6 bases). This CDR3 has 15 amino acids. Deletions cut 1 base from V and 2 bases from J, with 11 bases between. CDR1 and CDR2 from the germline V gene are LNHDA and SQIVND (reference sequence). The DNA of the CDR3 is TGTGCCAGTAGTATAGGGGGGCTTTGGAACTATGGCTACACCTTC. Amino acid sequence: CASSIGGLWNYGYTF.

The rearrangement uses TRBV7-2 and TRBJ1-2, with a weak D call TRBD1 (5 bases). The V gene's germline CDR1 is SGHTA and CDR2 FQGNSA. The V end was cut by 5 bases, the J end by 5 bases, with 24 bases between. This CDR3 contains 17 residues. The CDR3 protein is CASSRYEAGGGPYGYTF. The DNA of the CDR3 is TGTGCCAGCAGCCGCTATGAGGCTGGGGGAGGGCCATATGGCTACACCTTC.

CDR3 in amino acids: CASSSVGGVEQFF. As DNA, the CDR3 is TGTGCCAGCAGCTCCGTCGGGGGAGTTGAGCAGTTCTTC. The chain uses TRBV7-3 and TRBJ2-1, with a tentative D call TRBD2 (6 bases). Germline V gene sequence: CDR1 SGHTA, CDR2 FQGTGA. The V and J ends lost 4 bases and 9 bases respectively, with 13 bases between them. This CDR3 is built from 13 residues. The full variable domain, its missing parts supplied by reference TRBV7-3 and TRBJ2-1, is GAGVSQTPSNKVTEKGKYVELRCDPISGHTALYWYRQSLGQGPEFLIYFQGTGAADDSGLPNDRFFAVRPEGSVSTLKIQRTERGDSAVYLCASSSVGGVEQFFGPGTRLTVL.

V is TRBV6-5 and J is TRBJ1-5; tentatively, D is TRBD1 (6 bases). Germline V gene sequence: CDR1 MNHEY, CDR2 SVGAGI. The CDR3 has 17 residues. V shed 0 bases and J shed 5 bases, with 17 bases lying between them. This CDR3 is CASSYSPPQGSDQPQHF. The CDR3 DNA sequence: TGTGCCAGCAGTTACTCGCCCCCACAGGGCAGCGATCAGCCCCAGCATTTT.

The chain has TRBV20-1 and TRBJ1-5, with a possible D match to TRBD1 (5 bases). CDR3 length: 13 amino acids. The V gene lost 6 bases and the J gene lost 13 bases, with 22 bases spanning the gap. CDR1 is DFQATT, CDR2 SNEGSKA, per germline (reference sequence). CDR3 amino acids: CSAQKGDSRSQHF. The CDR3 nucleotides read TGCAGTGCACAAAAGGGCGACAGTAGGTCTCAGCATTTT.

CDR3 in amino acids: CSGRNTGEGDTQYF. The CDR3, as DNA: TGCAGTGGGCGTAATACAGGGGAGGGAGATACGCAGTATTTT. The genes are TRBV20-1 and TRBJ2-3, with D perhaps being TRBD1 or TRBD2 (7 bases each). Germline CDR1 reads DFQATT; CDR2 reads SNEGSKA (reference sequence). The CDR3 sequence is 14 residues long. V lost 7 bases to trimming and J lost 5 bases, with 19 bases between them.

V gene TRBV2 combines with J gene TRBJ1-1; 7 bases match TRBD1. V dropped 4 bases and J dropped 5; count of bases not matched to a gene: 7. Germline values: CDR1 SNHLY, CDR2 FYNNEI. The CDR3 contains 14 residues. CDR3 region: CASSVQGRRTEAFF. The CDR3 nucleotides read TGTGCCAGCAGTGTACAGGGGCGCCGGACTGAAGCTTTCTTT.

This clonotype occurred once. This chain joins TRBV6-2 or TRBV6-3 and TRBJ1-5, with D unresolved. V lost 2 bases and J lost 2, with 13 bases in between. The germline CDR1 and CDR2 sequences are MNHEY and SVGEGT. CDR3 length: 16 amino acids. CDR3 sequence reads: CASSYVGKGGNQPQHF. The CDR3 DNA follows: TGTGCCAGCAGTTACGTTGGAAAGGGAGGCAATCAGCCCCAGCATTTT.

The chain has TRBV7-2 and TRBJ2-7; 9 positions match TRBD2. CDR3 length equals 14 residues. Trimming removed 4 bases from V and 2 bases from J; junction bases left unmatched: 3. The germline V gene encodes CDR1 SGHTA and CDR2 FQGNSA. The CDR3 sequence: CASSSQRGAYEQYF. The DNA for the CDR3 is TGTGCCAGCAGCTCTCAGCGGGGGGCCTACGAGCAGTACTTC.

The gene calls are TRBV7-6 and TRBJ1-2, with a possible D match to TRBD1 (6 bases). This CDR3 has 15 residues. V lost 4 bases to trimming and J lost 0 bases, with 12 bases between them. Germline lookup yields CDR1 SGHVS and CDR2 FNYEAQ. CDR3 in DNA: TGTGCCAGCAGCTCAAAAGGGGGTACTAACTATGGCTACACCTTC. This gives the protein CASSSKGGTNYGYTF.

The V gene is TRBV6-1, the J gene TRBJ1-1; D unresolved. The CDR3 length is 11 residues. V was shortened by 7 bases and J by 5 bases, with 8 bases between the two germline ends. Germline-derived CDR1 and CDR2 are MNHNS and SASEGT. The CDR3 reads CASTIKTEAFF. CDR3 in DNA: TGTGCCAGCACCATCAAGACTGAAGCTTTCTTT.

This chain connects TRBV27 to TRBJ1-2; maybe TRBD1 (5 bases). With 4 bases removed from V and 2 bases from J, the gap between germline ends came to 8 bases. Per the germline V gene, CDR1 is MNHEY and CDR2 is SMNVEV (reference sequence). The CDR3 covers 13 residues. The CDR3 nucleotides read TGTGCCAGCAGTTCCCAGGGCAACTATGGCTACACCTTC. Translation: CASSSQGNYGYTF.

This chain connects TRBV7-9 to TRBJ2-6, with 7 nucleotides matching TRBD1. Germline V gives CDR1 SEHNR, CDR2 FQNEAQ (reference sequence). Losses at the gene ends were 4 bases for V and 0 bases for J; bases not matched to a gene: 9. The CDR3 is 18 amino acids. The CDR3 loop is CASSSTGRRISGANVLTF. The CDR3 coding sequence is TGTGCCAGCAGCTCGACAGGGCGAAGAATCTCTGGGGCCAACGTCCTGACTTTC.

The CDR3 reads CASSQRDTLSGNTIYF. CDR3 coding DNA: TGTGCCAGCAGTCAGCGGGACACCCTCTCTGGAAACACCATATATTTT. The gene calls are TRBV6-1 and TRBJ1-3; D may be TRBD1 (6 bases). This CDR3 is built from 16 residues. Germline V gives CDR1 MNHNS, CDR2 SASEGT. V gave up 5 bases and J gave up 0 bases, with 14 bases separating them.

The CDR3: CASSHSSGGRYSGNTIYF. CDR3 nucleotide sequence: TGTGCCAGCAGCCATAGCTCAGGGGGCCGCTACTCTGGAAACACCATATATTTT. The gene calls are TRBV7-2 and TRBJ1-3, with 8 bases matching TRBD1. J gave up 0 bases and V 5 bases, and 12 bases lay outside the gene matches. The CDR3 is 18 amino acids. Germline V gene data show CDR1 as SGHTA and CDR2 as FQGNSA.

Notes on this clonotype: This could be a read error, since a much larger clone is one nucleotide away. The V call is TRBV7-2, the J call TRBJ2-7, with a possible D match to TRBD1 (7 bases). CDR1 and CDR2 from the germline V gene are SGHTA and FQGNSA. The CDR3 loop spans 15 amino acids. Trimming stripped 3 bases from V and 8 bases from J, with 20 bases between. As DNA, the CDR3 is TGTGCCAGCAGCTTCTCTACAGGGGCGGGGTACAAGCAGTACTTC. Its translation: CASSFSTGAGYKQYF.

CDR3 DNA sequence: TGTGCCAGCAGCTTAGGGACAGGGTTAAACTCACCCCTCCACTTT. Encoded protein: CASSLGTGLNSPLHF. The chain links TRBV7-6 to TRBJ1-6; TRBD1 matches at 8 bases. V gave up 1 base and J gave up 10 bases; unmatched junction bases: 6. The CDR3 contains 15 residues. Germline V gene data show CDR1 as SGHVS and CDR2 as FNYEAQ.

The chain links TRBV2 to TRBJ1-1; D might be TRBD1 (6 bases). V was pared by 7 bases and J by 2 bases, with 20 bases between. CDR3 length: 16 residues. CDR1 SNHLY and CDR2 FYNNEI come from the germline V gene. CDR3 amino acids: CASKGEGGGRNTEAFF. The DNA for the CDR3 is TGTGCCAGCAAAGGGGAAGGAGGGGGACGCAACACTGAAGCTTTCTTT.

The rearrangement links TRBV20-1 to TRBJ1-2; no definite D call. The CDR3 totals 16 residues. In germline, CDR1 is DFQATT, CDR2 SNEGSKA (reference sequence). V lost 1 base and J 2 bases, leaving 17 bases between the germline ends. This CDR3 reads CSARVRFLRLNYGYTF. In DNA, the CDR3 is TGCAGTGCTAGAGTGAGGTTCTTAAGGCTGAACTATGGCTACACCTTC.